This entry features one T cell receptor beta chain sequence. This clone was seen a handful of times. Its antigen target is currently unknown. No much larger clone is present one base from it, and per-base qualities are unavailable. After removal of 6 bases from V and 5 bases from J, the junction retains 13 bases not matched to a gene. Based on the germline V gene (reference sequence), the CDR1 and CDR2 sequences are LNHDA and SQIVND. Spanning cysteine to phenylalanine, the CDR3 consists of 17 amino acids. The entry retains the CDR3 DNA only, 51 bases that are in frame from base 1. The sample belongs to a study of cytomegalovirus exposure and HLA in healthy donors (dated by TCRdb to 2017 to 2019). About the study as a whole: In an earlier analysis of under 600 of the donors, less than 350 Gb of sequence data and some 120 million unique TCR beta sequences from roughly 180 million T cells were reported. The genetic ancestry cluster associated with self-reported Caucasian donors included about 84% of the roughly 400 genotyped donors. Donor age, sex, ethnicity and CMV serostatus were compiled alongside the repertoire data. All discovery cohort repertoires had been generated on a single sequencing platform. To decide whether each TCR beta V gene segment behaved as functional or pseudogenic, an earlier analysis of 587 of the donors relied on high-throughput TCR beta sequencing. Roughly 5 DR-DQ haplotypes were handled as single units for association and clustering, since linkage in the cohort was strong. Besides the first cohort of roughly 640 subjects, a separate validation cohort made up of roughly 130 different subjects was used. To study patterns of TCR occurrence, a later analysis re-analyzed previously published TCR beta repertoires from more than 550 donors and added high-resolution HLA genotyping. Typing coverage differed by locus: A, B, C, DRB1 and DQB1 were typed in roughly 620-640 donors, DQA1 in about 560, DPA1 in some 610, and DPB1 in roughly 450. The T cell repertoires of under 700 subjects were profiled by immunosequencing and related to cytomegalovirus serostatus. Genome-wide SNP genotypes for about three fifths of the roughly 700 donors were used in a later genetic analysis, which treated that subset as a discovery cohort. Across 398 genotyped donors of the cohort, an average of roughly 200,000 unique TCR beta nucleotide sequences per donor were sequenced, and approximately 19% of those sequences were non-productive. To predict cytomegalovirus infection status, the study combined high-throughput TCR immunosequencing, statistical association of individual TCRs with disease status, and machine learning. Roughly 300 gigabases of sequencing data and around 85 million unique TCR sequences made up an early release that covered approximately 700 HLA-typed donors. Class I and class II HLA loci were covered by the typing at four-digit resolution. The later analysis used no new phenotypic data to find candidate immune exposures, relying instead on TCR beta sequences and their occurrence across donors. The study aimed to test whether cataloging public T cell receptors could reveal signatures of past pathogen exposure. Paper-wide results and their limitations: In a later analysis, HLA-associated TCR beta chains showed more clonal expansion and lower generation probabilities than non-associated chains that were equally common. According to a later analysis, most CMV-associated TCR beta chains appeared to be HLA-restricted, and the HLA associations seemed to be driven largely by CMV exposure. In a later genetic analysis, a missense DCLRE1C variant was associated with V-gene and J-gene trimming of TCR beta chains, and the association was replicated in an independent cohort. Most TCR sequences were observed very rarely across donors, whereas some public TCRs were present in many individuals. Strong co-occurrence of HLA alleles, especially DR and DQ, made assigning TCR associations to individual alleles difficult. In an earlier analysis of about 540 of the donors, most TCR beta V segments were observed in productive rearrangements about 87% or about 30% of the time, broadly matching IMGT annotations. Sequencing depth was assumed to be roughly uniform across donors in the presence/absence analyses, though that assumption may not hold. In both the original and validation cohorts, the classifier was reported to diagnose cytomegalovirus status with high specificity and sensitivity. In vitro tests confirmed that a few of the cytomegalovirus-associated TCR beta chains recognize cytomegalovirus antigens. Because counts were too low, seventeen rarely observed V segments, including chromosome 9 orphons, were excluded from the earlier analysis of 500 to 700 of the donors. The authors suggested that the approach could potentially be extended to other disease states and immunological phenotypes. A further reported finding was that TCR beta sequences accurately predicted the HLA-A and HLA-B alleles for most subjects in the first cohort. Correlated functional status among segregating V segments might reflect linkage disequilibrium, but an unknown experimental factor could not be ruled out. A cluster of highly shared sequence variants was judged likely to represent a technical artifact of the sequencing pipeline. The 87-base-pair reads could not distinguish some IMGT-functional V segments, including TRBV6-2 and TRBV6-3, so those segments were excluded. In this cohort, only TCR beta chains were sequenced, and detectable features were limited by the absence of alpha or paired-chain data. HLA typing was unavailable for some donors at each locus, so association tests used only the typed subset. Compared with the roughly 710-donor mean, donors in an Asian-associated ancestry cluster had fewer N-insertions in productive TCRs, according to a later genetic analysis. For the cohort, immune exposure information was limited to CMV serostatus. At a false discovery rate of 0.05, a later analysis linked 16,951 TCR beta sequences to specific HLA alleles. The study gave a list of 150 to 200 TCR beta chains associated with cytomegalovirus. A later analysis found that TCR association rates varied across HLA loci, with DRB1 alleles showing the most associated TCRs and HLA-C alleles the fewest. In a later analysis, several top co-occurrence clusters were reported to appear linked to parvovirus B19, influenza, CMV and Epstein-Barr virus.

Libraries were constructed by the immunoSEQ multiplex PCR assay. A mixture of 60 forward primers for TCR Vbeta segments and 13 reverse primers for TCR Jbeta segments was used in the multiplex PCR. The CDR3 region of rearranged TCR beta genes was amplified from genomic DNA with a multiplex PCR assay. The amplified TCR beta libraries were sequenced on the Illumina HiSeq System as 87-base-pair reads. Turning to the authors' computational methods: A later analysis tallied tens of millions of unique TCR beta chains across the 550 to 850 repertoires, and about 12 million of those chains were shared by two or more donors. Raw reads were error-corrected and collapsed into unique sequences by a nearest-neighbor algorithm in which closely related sequences were merged to remove PCR and sequencing errors. To assign V, D and J gene segments, CDR3 sequences were aligned to IMGT reference sequences. For a sequence to be retained, a match of at least six nucleotides to both a V gene segment and a J gene segment was required. Rearrangements were classified as productive when the CDR3 lacked stop codons and remained in frame with V and J, and all other rearrangements were classified as non-productive. CDR3 was defined according to IMGT convention as the region running from the second conserved V-encoded cysteine to the conserved J-encoded phenylalanine. The earlier analysis of a few hundred of the donors excluded sequences that lacked an unambiguous match to a single V gene segment. An earlier analysis of a few hundred of the donors called V segments functional above 56.7% productive rearrangements and segregating when the between-donor standard deviation exceeded 5%. To diagnose cytomegalovirus status from the catalog of TCR beta chain sequences, a statistical classification framework was built. In a later analysis, TCR nucleotide sequences were compared against IMGT/GENE-DB human TR gene sequences so that V and J genes could be assigned. Using the TCRdist pipeline, a later analysis assigned CDR3 sequences along with most-parsimonious VDJ recombination scenarios. In a later analysis, every TCR beta chain was defined by the combination of its CDR3 amino acid sequence and its V-gene family, and reads without a unique V-gene family were dropped. In a later analysis, around 600 highly shared, low-generation-probability nucleotide sequences were removed to address suspected cross-contamination and a sequencing artifact. For each public chain, a later analysis derived a clonal expansion index from normalized ranks of inferred template counts within each repertoire. In a later analysis, generation probabilities were computed using a VDJ recombination model fitted to out-of-frame rearrangements, and the results were checked against IGoR. In a later analysis, hypergeometric tests were used to score TCR-TCR, TCR-HLA and TCR-CMV co-occurrence, with a repertoire-size bias correction applied to TCR pairs. In a later analysis, false discovery rates were estimated by permuting HLA or CMV assignments 20 times. In a later analysis, co-occurring TCRs were grouped with DBSCAN, and TCRdist sequence similarity was added when clustering was performed within HLA-allele-positive subsets. Repertoires with fewer than 30,000 or more than 120,000 public chains, plus five repertoires with anomalous nucleotide sharing, were excluded from co-occurrence clustering. TCRdb limited this immuneACCESS table to in-frame rearrangements with V and J called. A share of clones is missing; checked studies link under half to unresolved V genes, and the rest is unexplained. V and J calls and clone size are those listed in that table; D and trimming were worked out from the DNA. The sample table lists around 94,000 clones, around 69% of them with a count of one. In total, the top ten clones hold around 4.2% of the sample.

In total, approximately 700 healthy bone marrow donors made up the cohort. Cohort members were all nominally healthy when sampled, although unrecorded immune exposures were likely present. The donor tested CMV seronegative and was one of the 352 seronegative cohort members. A peripheral blood sample was collected from each donor, and TCR beta sequencing was performed on peripheral blood mononuclear cells. The Qiagen DNeasy Blood Extraction Kit was used to extract genomic DNA from the blood cell samples. The sample was PBMCs. The rearrangement combines TRBV19 with TRBJ2-1, and 10 junctional nucleotides match TRBD1. This sequence originates from a man aged 25-45 years in good health and CMV-seronegative. The nucleotides read TGTGCCAGTAGCCTAAGGAGACAGGGGGCTGACAACAATGAGCAGTTCTTC. This yields the protein CASSLRRQGADNNEQFF. Extended through the reference TRBV19 and TRBJ2-1 proteins, this CDR3 yields the full variable domain: DGGITQSPKYLFRKEGQNVTLSCEQNLNHDAMYWYRQDPGQGLRLIYYSQIVNDFQKGDIAEGYSVSREKKESFPLTVTSAQKNPTAFYLCASSLRRQGADNNEQFFGPGTRLTVL.